The sequence of this TCR beta chain was determined in a study of glioma-infiltrating T cells. The study's findings and limits: Tissue-blood divergence was below expectation in non-neoplastic patients, above in gliomas.

TCR alpha and beta CDR3 regions were amplified from RNA using iRepertoire nested multiplex PCR. One entry per CDR3 protein results from TCRdb running MiXCR on the multiplex PCR reads. Among approximately 140,000 distinct CDR3 sequences, around a quarter were seen once, and the ten largest hold roughly 29%. Germline CDR1 is SEHNR and CDR2 is FQNEAQ (reference sequence). Trimming removed 5 bases from V and 10 bases from J; junction bases left unmatched: 7. The CDR3 runs 14 residues. In the case of this clonotype: Antigen: not known.

This clonotype originated in a human donor with low-grade glioma or glioblastoma, undergoing nonglioma brain surgery, or in good health (not recorded which). Sequencing was carried out using glioma tissue, nonneoplastic brain tissue, or PBMCs (not recorded which). The rearrangement joins TRBV7-9 to TRBJ1-6; 8 bases map to TRBD1. Here the CDR3 reads CASSPDRGTSPLHF. CDR3 nucleotides: TGTGCCAGCAGCCCCGACAGGGGAACATCACCCCTCCACTTT.